The next 19 T cell receptor beta chains were all read from a single sample in a study of cytomegalovirus exposure and HLA in healthy donors (dated by TCRdb to between 2016 and 2019). Libraries came from the immunoSEQ multiplex PCR assay. A mixture of 60 forward primers for TCR Vbeta segments and 13 reverse primers for TCR Jbeta segments was used in the multiplex PCR. This immuneACCESS table, as held by TCRdb, lists in-frame sequences with V and J called but not all clones. Of the missing ones, under half trace to an unresolved V gene in checked studies; the others have no known cause. This sample lists roughly 180,000 clones; 79% were detected once. Around 1.4% of the sample is in the top ten clones. The sample taken for sequencing was PBMCs. The receptor set was obtained from a girl between 10 and 17 years old in good health and CMV-seropositive.

This clone was recorded once. The rearrangement joins TRBV7-2 to TRBJ2-2; perhaps TRBD1 as D (5 bases). Germline CDR1 is SGHTA and CDR2 is FQGNSA. Trimming took off 3 bases at V and 4 bases at J, with 12 bases between the two ends. There are 15 residues in the CDR3. CDR3 DNA: TGTGCCAGCAGCTTTAAGGGGCAGGCCACCGGGGAGCTGTTTTTT. As protein: CASSFKGQATGELFF.

This chain uses TRBV6-5 with TRBJ2-1; TRBD2 aligns across 16 bases. The J segment lost 7 bases and the V segment lost 5 bases, leaving 2 bases of the junction unmatched. Germline V gene sequence: CDR1 MNHEY, CDR2 SVGAGI. The length of the CDR3 is 15 residues. The CDR3 loop is CASSPGLAGGNEQFF. CDR3 nucleotide sequence: TGTGCCAGCAGTCCGGGACTAGCGGGGGGGAATGAGCAGTTCTTC.

This sequence joins TRBV19 and TRBJ1-1; D uncertain. Germline CDR1 LNHDA, CDR2 SQIVND (reference sequence). The CDR3 runs to 15 residues. V lost 5 bases and J lost 1, with 14 bases in between. The CDR3 spells CASSSRSSGNTEAFF. In DNA form, the CDR3 reads TGTGCCAGTAGTTCCCGATCCTCGGGGAACACTGAAGCTTTCTTT. Using reference TRBV19 and TRBJ1-1 for the parts outside the CDR3, the full variable domain is DGGITQSPKYLFRKEGQNVTLSCEQNLNHDAMYWYRQDPGQGLRLIYYSQIVNDFQKGDIAEGYSVSREKKESFPLTVTSAQKNPTAFYLCASSSRSSGNTEAFFGQGTRLTVV.

This clone was picked up one time. The chain joins TRBV27 to TRBJ1-5; D gene ambiguous. CDR1 is MNHEY, CDR2 SMNVEV, per germline (reference sequence). This CDR3 is built from 16 residues. The V and J ends lost 6 bases and 2 bases respectively, with 17 bases between them. The CDR3 is CASSLIGVSGNQPQHF. The DNA of the CDR3 is TGTGCCAGCAGCCTAATCGGGGTATCGGGCAATCAGCCCCAGCATTTT.

V and J are TRBV27 and TRBJ1-5; a weak D match, TRBD1 (6 bases). CDR1 and CDR2 from the germline V gene are MNHEY and SMNVEV (reference sequence). V lost 5 bases and J 3 bases, leaving 14 bases between the germline ends. The CDR3 contains 15 residues. Written as DNA, the CDR3 is TGTGCCAGCAGTCGCCAAGGACAGATCAATCAGCCCCAGCATTTT. As protein: CASSRQGQINQPQHF.

This clone appeared once. The V call is TRBV6-6, the J call TRBJ2-7, with D possibly matching TRBD2 (5 bases). Germline loops: CDR1 MNHNY, CDR2 SVGAGI (reference sequence). The CDR3 runs 12 residues. The V and J ends lost 8 bases and 3 bases respectively, with 11 bases between them. CDR3 in DNA: TGTGCCAGCGCCGAGGGTCGCTACGAGCAGTACTTC. Translating it yields CASAEGRYEQYF.

The chain joins TRBV7-6 to TRBJ2-7; 7 positions match TRBD1. With 5 bases clipped from V and 6 bases from J, the junction kept 7 bases outside the gene matches. The CDR3 extends over 13 amino acids. CDR1 SGHVS and CDR2 FNYEAQ come from the germline V gene. The CDR3 coding sequence is TGTGCCAGCAGCAGGGACAGAAGATCCGAGCAGTACTTC. Translated: CASSRDRRSEQYF.

The chain couples TRBV9 to TRBJ2-1, with D tentatively TRBD2 (6 bases). The CDR3 covers 13 residues. Germline V CDR1 and CDR2: SGDLS, YYNGEE. Trimming pared 3 bases from V and 9 bases from J, leaving 13 bases between. The DNA for the CDR3 is TGTGCCAGCAGCGCCGCCCCCGGGGGTGAGCAGTTCTTC. It translates to CASSAAPGGEQFF.

V usage is TRBV11-2 and J usage is TRBJ2-2, with 10 bases fitting TRBD1. V dropped 5 bases and J dropped 1; count of bases not matched to a gene: 4. This CDR3 spans 16 amino acids. Per the germline V gene, CDR1 is SGHAT and CDR2 is FQNNGV. In nucleotides, the CDR3 is TGTGCCAGCAGCGGGTGGGACAGGGGGAACACCGGGGAGCTGTTTTTT. It yields the protein CASSGWDRGNTGELFF. The complete variable domain, with remaining parts taken from reference TRBV11-2 and TRBJ2-2, reads EAGVAQSPRYKIIEKRQSVAFWCNPISGHATLYWYQQILGQGPKLLIQFQNNGVVDDSQLPKDRFSAERLKGVDSTLKIQPAKLEDSAVYLCASSGWDRGNTGELFFGEGSRLTVL.

This chain uses TRBV4-2 with TRBJ2-3; 9 bases map to TRBD2. This CDR3 region has 15 residues. V was clipped by 2 bases and J by 5 bases; unmatched bases: 5. Germline V lookup: CDR1 LGHNA, CDR2 YNFKEQ. The CDR3 DNA follows: TGTGCCAGCAGCCAAAAGCGGGGGGAGGTAGATACGCAGTATTTT. It translates to CASSQKRGEVDTQYF.

The chain links TRBV6-6 to TRBJ1-6; 8 nucleotides line up with TRBD1. Germline values: CDR1 MNHNY, CDR2 SVGAGI (reference sequence). This CDR3 region has 15 residues. V lost 4 bases and J lost 7; bases outside the gene matches: 6. CDR3 loop: CASSSPTGVNSPLHF. The CDR3 nucleotides read TGTGCCAGCAGTTCGCCGACAGGGGTCAATTCACCCCTCCACTTT.

The V gene is TRBV6-5, the J gene TRBJ1-3; D might be TRBD1 (5 bases). V lost 6 bases, J lost 2 bases, and 8 bases lay in between. Germline V gene lookup returns CDR1 MNHEY and CDR2 SVGAGI. This CDR3 comprises 13 residues. The CDR3 reads CASSLGPGNTIYF. In DNA form, the CDR3 reads TGTGCCAGCAGCTTGGGGCCTGGAAACACCATATATTTT.

The V gene is TRBV5-6, the J gene TRBJ2-1, with D tentatively TRBD1 (5 bases). The V end was cut by 2 bases, the J end by 2 bases, with 11 bases between. Germline V CDR1 and CDR2: SGHDT, YYEEEE. This CDR3 contains 15 residues. The CDR3 sequence is CASSFPQGPYNEQFF. CDR3 DNA sequence: TGTGCCAGCAGCTTTCCCCAGGGCCCCTACAATGAGCAGTTCTTC.

The chain is built from TRBV6-4 and TRBJ2-1, with TRBD2 matching over 8 bases. The CDR3 extends over 14 amino acids. J was trimmed by 7 bases and V by 3 bases; bases with no gene match: 5. Germline CDR1 MRHNA, CDR2 SNTAGT. CDR3 nucleotides: TGTGCCAGCAGTGAGGTAGCGGGGATGAATGAGCAGTTCTTC. Its translation: CASSEVAGMNEQFF.

The count of this clone is one. The chain couples TRBV7-6 to TRBJ2-3; 13 bases match TRBD2. The CDR3 totals 18 residues. V shed 6 bases, J shed 3 bases, and the junction held 12 bases outside the gene matches. Per germline, CDR1 SGHVS and CDR2 FNYEAQ. DNA of the CDR3: TGTGCCAGCAGTCCCGGGGCGGGACTAGCGGGGTTGACAGATACGCAGTATTTT. Its translation is CASSPGAGLAGLTDTQYF.

The chain uses TRBV12-5 and TRBJ1-1, with a tentative D call TRBD1 (6 bases). The CDR3 is made up of 14 amino acids. The germline gives CDR1 LGHNT, CDR2 FRNRAP. V was clipped by 6 bases and J by 1 base, with 12 bases between them. In DNA form, the CDR3 reads TGTGCTAGTGGCCAACAGGGCCAGAACACTGAAGCTTTCTTT. It encodes CASGQQGQNTEAFF.

Only a few counts were recorded for this clone. The J gene is TRBJ2-6, the V gene TRBV2; 8 nucleotides line up with TRBD1. Per germline, CDR1 SNHLY and CDR2 FYNNEI. Unmatched junction bases numbered 6, after V lost 8 bases and J lost 3 bases. The CDR3 length is 15 residues. CDR3 in amino acids: CASCPGGLGANVLTF. CDR3 in DNA: TGTGCCAGCTGCCCAGGGGGCCTTGGGGCCAACGTCCTGACTTTC. Based on the CDR3 plus reference TRBV2 and TRBJ2-6, the full variable domain is EPEVTQTPSHQVTQMGQEVILRCVPISNHLYFYWYRQILGQKVEFLVSFYNNEISEKSEIFDDQFSVERPDGSNFTLKIRSTKLEDSAMYFCASCPGGLGANVLTFGAGSRLTVL.

V is TRBV5-6 and J is TRBJ2-7, with 12 bases lining up with TRBD2. The CDR3 spans 17 residues. In germline, CDR1 is SGHDT, CDR2 YYEEEE. V dropped 0 bases and J dropped 1; count of bases not matched to a gene: 5. CDR3 in DNA: TGTGCCAGCAGCTTGGCACAGGGACTAGCGGGTTCCTACGAGCAGTACTTC. It is translated as CASSLAQGLAGSYEQYF.

This clone was seen only once. The J gene is TRBJ2-2, the V gene TRBV4-2; no clear D gene. CDR1 is LGHNA and CDR2 is YNFKEQ in the germline V gene. Deletions cut 0 bases from V and 4 bases from J, with 9 bases between. This CDR3 contains 15 residues. The DNA for the CDR3 is TGTGCCAGCAGCCAAGAGAGACACAGCACCGGGGAGCTGTTTTTT. Translation gives CASSQERHSTGELFF.